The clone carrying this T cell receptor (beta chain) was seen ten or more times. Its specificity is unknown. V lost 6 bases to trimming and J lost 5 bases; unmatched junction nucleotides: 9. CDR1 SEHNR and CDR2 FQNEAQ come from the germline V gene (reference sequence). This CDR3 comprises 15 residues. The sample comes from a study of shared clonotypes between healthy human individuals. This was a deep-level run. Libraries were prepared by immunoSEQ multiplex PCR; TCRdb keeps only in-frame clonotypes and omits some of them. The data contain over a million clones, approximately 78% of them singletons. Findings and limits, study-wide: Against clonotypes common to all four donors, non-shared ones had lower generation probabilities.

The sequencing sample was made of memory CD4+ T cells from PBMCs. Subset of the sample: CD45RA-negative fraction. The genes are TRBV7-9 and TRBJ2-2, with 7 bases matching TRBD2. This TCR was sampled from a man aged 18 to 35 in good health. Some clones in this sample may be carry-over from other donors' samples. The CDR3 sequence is CASRRRAGETGELFF. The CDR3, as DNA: TGTGCCAGCAGGCGCAGGGCGGGAGAGACCGGGGAGCTGTTTTTT. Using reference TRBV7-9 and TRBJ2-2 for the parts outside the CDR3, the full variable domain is DTGVSQNPRHKITKRGQNVTFRCDPISEHNRLYWYRQTLGQGPEFLTYFQNEAQLEKSRLLSDRFSAERPKGSFSTLEIQRTEQGDSAMYLCASRRRAGETGELFFGEGSRLTVL.